Listed here is a single TCR beta chain. The sample belongs to a study of radiotherapy plus CTLA-4 blockade in lung cancer. Assay: immunoSEQ multiplex PCR; the TCRdb copy retains only in-frame clones and omits some. The sample includes roughly 78,000 clones, approximately 80% of them seen just once. From germline, CDR1 is SNHLY and CDR2 FYNNEI. With V trimmed by 7 bases and J by 8 bases, 9 bases remained unmatched. This CDR3 is built from 14 residues. The chain combines TRBV2 with TRBJ1-3; 9 bases fit TRBD1. This specimen consisted of peripheral blood, obtained from a patient treated with radiotherapy plus ipilimumab. This receptor was obtained from a human donor with non-small cell lung cancer who had a complete response to radiotherapy plus ipilimumab. The CDR3 reads CASKRTGAGDTIYF. CDR3 DNA: TGTGCCAGCAAAAGGACAGGGGCTGGTGACACCATATATTTT.